Listed below are T cell receptor beta chains from one sample, sequenced in a study of human T cells and chemical hapten exposure. TCRdb re-called the RACE reads through MiXCR, storing one row per CDR3 protein. The sample includes about 80,000 distinct CDR3 sequences, 9.5% to 13% seen only once; the top ten take roughly 2.4%. Specimen: whole blood, collected in connection with sensitization to the hapten diphenylcyclopropenone (DPC). These receptor sequences come from a woman under 40 with alopecia areata. Some clones in this sample may be carry-over from other donors' samples. Both conserved end residues are part of each CDR3. The D gene is left open where the match is weak. Size tells how often a clone was seen, or its class if it is expanded.

>TRBV19|TRBJ2-5|many|-
CASSGPARETQYF
TGTGCCAGTAGTGGACCAGCTCGGGAGACCCAGTACTTC
>TRBV9|TRBJ1-2|many|-
CASSVGSANYGYTF
TGTGCCAGCAGCGTAGGGTCAGCTAACTATGGCTACACCTTC
>TRBV5-1|TRBJ2-3|few|TRBD1
CASSSQGASTDTQYF
TGCGCCAGCAGCTCACAGGGGGCTAGCACAGATACGCAGTATTTT
>TRBV20-1|TRBJ2-1|few|-
CSADGVYEQFF
TGCAGTGCGGACGGAGTCTATGAGCAGTTCTTC
>TRBV30|TRBJ1-2|few|-
CAWKITGTYGYTF
TGTGCCTGGAAGATTACAGGGACTTATGGCTACACCTTC
>TRBV9|TRBJ1-4|many|-
CASSVVGMAGEKLFF
TGTGCCAGCAGCGTAGTGGGGATGGCGGGTGAAAAACTGTTTTTT
>TRBV20-1|TRBJ2-6|few|-
CSATLRQPGANVLTF
TGCAGTGCTACACTACGACAACCTGGGGCCAACGTCCTGACTTTC
>TRBV12-3/TRBV12-4|TRBJ2-5|many|-
CASSFGGETQYF
TGTGCCAGCAGTTTCGGGGGAGAGACCCAGTACTTC
>TRBV5-1|TRBJ1-3|few|-
CASSLAAGRSGNTIYF
TGCGCCAGCAGCTTGGCCGCTGGCCGCTCTGGAAACACCATATATTTT
>TRBV24-1|TRBJ1-5|many|-
CATSDAGDQPQHF
TGTGCCACCAGTGATGCGGGGGATCAGCCCCAGCATTTT